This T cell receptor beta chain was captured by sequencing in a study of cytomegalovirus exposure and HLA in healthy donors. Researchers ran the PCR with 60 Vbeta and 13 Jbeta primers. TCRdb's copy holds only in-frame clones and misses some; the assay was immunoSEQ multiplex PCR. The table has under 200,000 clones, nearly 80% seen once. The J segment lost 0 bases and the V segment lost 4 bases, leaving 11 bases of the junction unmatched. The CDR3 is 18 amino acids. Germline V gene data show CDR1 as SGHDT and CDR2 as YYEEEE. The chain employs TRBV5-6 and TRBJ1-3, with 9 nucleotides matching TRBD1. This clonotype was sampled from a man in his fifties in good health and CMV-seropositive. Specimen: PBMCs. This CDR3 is CASSPALGQGTSGNTIYF. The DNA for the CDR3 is TGTGCCAGCAGCCCCGCACTGGGACAGGGAACCTCTGGAAACACCATATATTTT.